These T cell receptor beta chains were read from a single sample in a study of blood T cell repertoires in COVID-19. This table comes from immunoSEQ multiplex PCR, and its TCRdb copy is limited to in-frame clones, with some not included. The data contain roughly 320,000 clones, more than 85% of them singletons. The sample was peripheral blood. These receptor sequences come from a man between 65 and 80 years old with acute or convalescent COVID-19. Each CDR3 is given without its conserved first and last residue.

CDR3 protein	V gene	J gene
SAYRNEQF	TRBV20-1	TRBJ2-1
ASSLGTGGHTGELF	TRBV5-1	TRBJ2-2
ASNHPDREGTDTQY	TRBV7-9	TRBJ2-3
ASSQAPGQGLSAQY	TRBV4-1	TRBJ2-7
ASSRGLAGRPGELF	TRBV19	TRBJ2-2
ASSLGQLGETQY	TRBV5-1	TRBJ2-5
ASSQDRRGTEAF	TRBV4-2	TRBJ1-1
ASSQTSGRAETQY	TRBV7-2	TRBJ2-5
ASNRGQGNTEAF	TRBV28	TRBJ1-1
ASSTHYRQGADTGELF	TRBV6-2/TRBV6-3	TRBJ2-2
AISGGTSGQETQY	TRBV10-3	TRBJ2-5
ASSPQTSGRTDTQY	TRBV18	TRBJ2-3
ASSQEKDLGGTYGYT	TRBV4-3	TRBJ1-2
ASSPQGRGDSPLH	TRBV18	TRBJ1-6
ASSYGKNTEAF	TRBV6-2/TRBV6-3	TRBJ1-1